This T cell receptor beta chain was identified in a study of CD8 T cells in ankylosing spondylitis. On this clonotype: Antigen: not known.

One entry per CDR3 protein results from TCRdb running MiXCR on the 5' RACE reads. The table lists about 90,000 distinct CDR3 sequences, roughly 10% of them singletons, with approximately 30% in the top ten. The study, taken as a whole, reports: Ankylosing spondylitis blood seemed to carry a telltale TCR beta motif made of several highly homologous variants.

This CDR3 comprises 15 residues. Trimming left V 1 base short and J 3 bases short, with 10 bases between. Germline V gives CDR1 SGHKS, CDR2 YYEKEE (reference sequence). What was sequenced was blood, either unsorted or a sorted T cell fraction (not recorded which). This rearrangement joins TRBV5-5 to TRBJ1-4; D gene ambiguous. The sequence came from a male donor with ankylosing spondylitis. Here the CDR3 reads CASSLRSQSNEKLFF. DNA of the CDR3: TGTGCCAGCAGCTTGAGGTCCCAATCTAATGAAAAACTGTTTTTT.